The rows below give T cell receptor beta chains drawn from one sample of a study of blood T cell repertoires in COVID-19. TCRdb keeps only in-frame clones here, not all; method: immunoSEQ multiplex PCR. Of over 300,000 clones listed, around 89% are singletons. The sample taken for sequencing was peripheral blood. Receptor source: a young man with active or convalescent COVID-19. Both conserved end residues are part of each CDR3. The order of the fields is D gene, clone size, V gene, J gene, CDR3 protein, CDR3 DNA. D genes are given only for firm matches. Some rows mark clone size as missing; the rest say once, few, many or name a class of expanded clone.

-,-,TRBV28,TRBJ2-5,CASSIAGPETQYF,TGTGCCAGCAGCATCGCGGGTCCAGAGACCCAGTACTTC
TRBD1,-,TRBV19,TRBJ2-7,CASSMRGRSYEQYF,TGTGCCAGTAGTATGAGGGGGCGGTCCTACGAGCAGTACTTC
-,-,TRBV7-9,TRBJ1-5,CASSYSNQPQHF,TGTGCCAGCAGTTATAGCAATCAGCCCCAGCATTTT
-,-,TRBV19,TRBJ2-1,CASTPSGPYNEQFF,TGTGCCAGTACCCCCAGCGGGCCCTACAATGAGCAGTTCTTC
-,-,TRBV5-1,TRBJ1-5,CASSLIPGNQPQHF,TGCGCCAGCAGCTTGATACCAGGGAATCAGCCCCAGCATTTT
TRBD2,-,TRBV5-1,TRBJ2-7,CASSLGLAGGPGEQYF,TGCGCCAGCAGCTTGGGACTAGCGGGAGGGCCGGGGGAGCAGTACTTC
-,-,TRBV10-2,TRBJ2-1,CASMTNSGSSYNEQFF,TGCGCCAGCATGACCAATAGTGGGAGCTCCTACAATGAGCAGTTCTTC
-,-,TRBV6-5,TRBJ1-2,CASSYSWEGPYGYTF,TGTGCCAGCAGTTACTCGTGGGAGGGTCCCTATGGCTACACCTTC
TRBD2,-,TRBV18,TRBJ2-7,CASSPTSGKAGEQYF,TGTGCCAGCTCACCGACTAGCGGGAAAGCGGGCGAGCAGTACTTC
TRBD1,-,TRBV5-1,TRBJ2-2,CASQGQSATGELFF,TGCGCCAGCCAGGGACAGTCTGCCACCGGGGAGCTGTTTTTT
TRBD2,many,TRBV7-2,TRBJ2-7,CASSLMASGEHEQYF,TGTGCCAGCAGCTTAATGGCTAGCGGGGAACACGAGCAGTACTTC
TRBD1,few,TRBV4-2,TRBJ2-7,CASSLSGQGTYEQYF,TGTGCCAGCAGCCTTTCAGGACAGGGAACCTACGAGCAGTACTTC
-,-,TRBV2,TRBJ2-1,CASSEGLYNEQFF,TGTGCCAGCAGTGAGGGGCTCTACAATGAGCAGTTCTTC
-,-,TRBV6-5,TRBJ1-2,CASSYNPRGFYGYTF,TGTGCCAGCAGTTATAACCCAAGGGGATTCTATGGCTACACCTTC
-,-,TRBV3-1/TRBV3-2,TRBJ2-7,CASSQSKRYF,TGTGCCAGCAGCCAATCTAAGAGGTACTTC
TRBD1,-,TRBV11-1,TRBJ1-2,CASSLAGTGLVGYTF,TGTGCCAGCAGCTTAGCCGGGACAGGGCTGGTTGGCTACACCTTC
-,-,TRBV5-5,TRBJ1-5,CASSTGGNQPQHF,TGTGCCAGCAGCACGGGGGGCAATCAGCCCCAGCATTTT
-,-,TRBV4-1,TRBJ1-1,CASSRIGQNTEAFF,TGCGCCAGCAGCCGGATCGGACAGAACACTGAAGCTTTCTTT
TRBD2,-,TRBV29-1,TRBJ2-3,CSVPGTIDTQYF,TGCAGCGTTCCCGGGACTATAGATACGCAGTATTTT
-,-,TRBV25-1,TRBJ1-1,CASSARQSMNTEAFF,TGTGCCAGCAGTGCTAGACAGAGCATGAACACTGAAGCTTTCTTT
-,-,TRBV3-1/TRBV3-2,TRBJ1-6,CASSQFKPDSPLHF,TGTGCCAGCAGCCAATTCAAACCGGATTCACCCCTCCACTTT
-,-,TRBV30,TRBJ1-5,CAWSLGGQRQPQHF,TGTGCCTGGAGTTTGGGGGGTCAAAGGCAGCCCCAGCATTTT
-,-,TRBV6-5,TRBJ2-1,CASSPGSYNEQFF,TGTGCCAGCAGCCCCGGTTCCTACAATGAGCAGTTCTTC
TRBD2,-,TRBV7-9,TRBJ2-7,CASSLEAGGYYEQYF,TGTGCCAGCAGCTTAGAGGCGGGGGGCTACTACGAGCAGTACTTC
-,once,TRBV5-1,TRBJ2-3,CASSSLGWEDTQYF,TGCGCCAGCAGCTCGCTGGGATGGGAGGATACGCAGTATTTT
-,-,TRBV27,TRBJ1-6,CASSFAGMNSPLHF,TGTGCCAGCAGTTTTGCAGGGATGAATTCACCCCTCCACTTT
TRBD2,-,TRBV2,TRBJ2-3,CASSVASGRTDTQYF,TGTGCCAGCAGTGTTGCTAGCGGGCGCACAGATACGCAGTATTTT
TRBD1,-,TRBV18,TRBJ2-7,CASSQGQGVRNEQYF,TGTGCCAGCTCCCAAGGACAGGGGGTTAGAAACGAGCAGTACTTC
TRBD1,-,TRBV28,TRBJ2-7,CASSNRGQGDEQYF,TGTGCCAGCAGTAACAGGGGGCAAGGGGACGAGCAGTACTTC
-,-,TRBV27,TRBJ1-2,CASSPRQTPTFYGYTF,TGTGCCAGCAGTCCCAGACAGACTCCGACCTTCTATGGCTACACCTTC
TRBD1,-,TRBV2,TRBJ1-1,CASSDGTGGLDTEAFF,TGTGCCAGCAGCGATGGGACAGGGGGCCTGGACACTGAAGCTTTCTTT
TRBD1,-,TRBV7-9,TRBJ2-3,CASSSWTGYTDTQYF,TGTGCCAGCAGCTCTTGGACAGGTTACACAGATACGCAGTATTTT
-,-,TRBV6-5,TRBJ1-1,CASSPTTGDNTEAFF,TGTGCCAGCAGTCCGACGACAGGCGACAACACTGAAGCTTTCTTT
TRBD1,-,TRBV15,TRBJ2-1,CATSSRQGNEQFF,TGTGCCACCAGCAGCCGACAGGGCAATGAGCAGTTCTTC
TRBD2,-,TRBV28,TRBJ2-5,CASSFIGSAGGQETQYF,TGTGCCAGCAGTTTCATCGGGTCCGCGGGGGGACAAGAGACCCAGTACTTC
TRBD2,few,TRBV14,TRBJ2-1,CASSQGTSYNEQFF,TGTGCCAGCAGCCAAGGGACTAGCTACAATGAGCAGTTCTTC
-,-,TRBV28,TRBJ1-1,CASSFRHTEAFF,TGTGCCAGCAGTTTCAGGCACACTGAAGCTTTCTTT
TRBD1,-,TRBV28,TRBJ1-5,CASSFRRGNQPQHF,TGTGCCAGCAGTTTCCGCAGGGGGAATCAGCCCCAGCATTTT
-,-,TRBV28,TRBJ1-6,CASSFLDSNSPLHF,TGTGCCAGCAGTTTTCTGGACTCTAATTCACCCCTCCACTTT
-,-,TRBV12-3/TRBV12-4,TRBJ2-5,CASSLLPEETQYF,TGTGCCAGCAGTTTATTGCCGGAGGAGACCCAGTACTTC
-,once,TRBV5-1,TRBJ2-7,CASSLVAGAYEQYF,TGCGCCAGCAGCTTGGTAGCCGGGGCCTACGAGCAGTACTTC
TRBD1,-,TRBV4-1,TRBJ2-7,CASSQAGQGSYEQYF,TGCGCCAGCAGCCAAGCCGGACAGGGATCCTACGAGCAGTACTTC
TRBD2,-,TRBV10-3,TRBJ2-1,CAIGGGSQYNEQFF,TGTGCCATCGGTGGCGGGAGTCAGTACAATGAGCAGTTCTTC
TRBD2,once,TRBV28,TRBJ2-1,CASRALRASGGNEQFF,TGTGCCAGCAGGGCCCTTCGGGCTAGCGGGGGGAATGAGCAGTTCTTC
TRBD1,-,TRBV19,TRBJ1-5,CASSPVTGGDQPQHF,TGTGCCAGTAGTCCCGTGACAGGGGGAGATCAGCCCCAGCATTTT